A single sample is the source of the 25 T cell receptor beta chains below, sequenced in a study of T cell responses to AZD1222 COVID-19 vaccine. The method was immunoSEQ multiplex PCR; TCRdb's version includes in-frame clones alone and lacks a portion of them. The sample consists of more than 70,000 clones, approximately 90% of them appearing once. Sequences were derived from peripheral blood, sampled 28 days after the second AZD1222 dose. All receptors come from an adult who received the AZD1222 COVID-19 vaccine.

J is TRBJ2-3 and V is TRBV19; tentatively, D is TRBD1 or TRBD2 (5 bases each). Between the trimmed V and J ends, which lost 4 bases and 2 bases, there was a span of 10 bases. The CDR3 has 14 amino acids. The germline V gene has CDR1 LNHDA and CDR2 SQIVND (reference sequence). Written as DNA, the CDR3 is TGTGCCAGTAGTAAGGGGAGAACCACAGATACGCAGTATTTT. It specifies CASSKGRTTDTQYF.

This chain uses TRBV27 with TRBJ2-3; a weak D match, TRBD1 (5 bases). This CDR3 comprises 17 residues. Trimming shortened V by 6 bases and J by 2 bases, and 21 bases separated the two germline ends. Germline V gene lookup returns CDR1 MNHEY and CDR2 SMNVEV (reference sequence). The CDR3 reads CASRNSLAGLATDTQYF. CDR3 sequence (DNA): TGTGCCAGCAGAAACTCTCTCGCAGGGCTTGCCACAGATACGCAGTATTTT.

This chain joins TRBV19 and TRBJ2-5; D possibly corresponds to TRBD2 (6 bases). Trimming shortened V by 7 bases and J by 4 bases, and 19 bases separated the two germline ends. Per germline, CDR1 LNHDA and CDR2 SQIVND (reference sequence). This CDR3 has 15 amino acids. Written as DNA, the CDR3 is TGTGCCAGTACCCCGGACTATAATCGACTAGAGACCCAGTACTTC. Translating gives CASTPDYNRLETQYF. The full variable domain, rest sourced from reference TRBV19 and TRBJ2-5, is DGGITQSPKYLFRKEGQNVTLSCEQNLNHDAMYWYRQDPGQGLRLIYYSQIVNDFQKGDIAEGYSVSREKKESFPLTVTSAQKNPTAFYLCASTPDYNRLETQYFGPGTRLLVL.

This clone appeared once. The chain has TRBV5-1 and TRBJ2-7; TRBD1 is a possible D gene (6 bases). Germline CDR1 reads SGHRS; CDR2 reads YFSETQ. The CDR3 totals 14 residues. The V gene lost 2 bases and the J gene lost 1 base, with 10 bases spanning the gap. The CDR3 spells CASSFRQGSYEQYF. DNA of the CDR3: TGCGCCAGCAGCTTCCGCCAGGGGTCCTACGAGCAGTACTTC.

The rearrangement joins TRBV18 to TRBJ2-1, with 10 bases lining up with TRBD2. V was clipped by 5 bases and J by 0 bases; unmatched bases: 4. Germline values: CDR1 KGHSH, CDR2 LQKENI. This CDR3 is 16 amino acids long. The DNA of the CDR3 is TGTGCCAGCTCATCACTAGCGGGGAGCTCCTACAATGAGCAGTTCTTC. Its translation: CASSSLAGSSYNEQFF.

J is TRBJ2-1 and V is TRBV5-4; unclear D gene. V was clipped by 1 base and J by 7 bases, with 6 bases between them. Per germline, CDR1 SGHNT and CDR2 YYREEE (reference sequence). There are 12 residues in the CDR3. The DNA for the CDR3 is TGTGCCAGCAGCTTGAAGGGAAATGAGCAGTTCTTC. Protein sequence: CASSLKGNEQFF.

The chain joins TRBV5-1 to TRBJ1-6; D unresolved. Trimming took off 4 bases at V and 2 bases at J, with 10 bases between the two ends. The CDR3 is 15 residues long. Germline values: CDR1 SGHRS, CDR2 YFSETQ. The DNA of the CDR3 is TGCGCCAGCAGCCGATCAGAAGCCTATAATTCACCCCTCCACTTT. This encodes CASSRSEAYNSPLHF.

The V and J genes are TRBV19 and TRBJ2-1; D ambiguous. Per germline, CDR1 LNHDA and CDR2 SQIVND (reference sequence). The CDR3 has 16 amino acids. V shed 8 bases and J shed 0 bases, with 17 bases lying between them. For the CDR3, the DNA is TGTGCCAGTCACCCGGAAGGGCTTAGCTCCTACAATGAGCAGTTCTTC. Translated: CASHPEGLSSYNEQFF.

CDR3 residues: CASSLAGEGYSSPLHF. The CDR3 DNA sequence: TGTGCCAGCAGCTTGGCCGGCGAAGGGTACTCATCACCCCTCCACTTT. The chain is built from TRBV5-6 and TRBJ1-6; D unclear. Trimming stripped 0 bases from V and 10 bases from J, with 17 bases between. Germline assignment: CDR1 SGHDT and CDR2 YYEEEE. This CDR3 has 16 residues.

The CDR3 sequence is CASSYGLAGVRQETQYF. The CDR3 bases are TGTGCCAGCAGTTACGGGCTAGCGGGAGTCCGCCAAGAGACCCAGTACTTC. This chain connects TRBV6-2 or TRBV6-3 to TRBJ2-5, with 10 bases matching TRBD2. The CDR3 runs to 17 residues. J lost 1 base, V lost 2 bases, and 7 bases had no gene match. The germline gives CDR1 MNHEY, CDR2 SVGEGT.

The rearrangement links TRBV6-5 to TRBJ1-2; no firm D call. This CDR3 is 13 amino acids long. Trimming stripped 6 bases from V and 8 bases from J, with 16 bases between. Germline CDR1 MNHEY, CDR2 SVGAGI. CDR3 nucleotides: TGTGCCAGCAGCCCCCAGGTGAGGCTCGGCTACACCTTC. Translating gives CASSPQVRLGYTF.

This rearrangement joins TRBV11-2 to TRBJ2-2; unclear D gene. Trimming pared 11 bases from V and 5 bases from J, leaving 15 bases between. The CDR3 is 13 amino acids. CDR1 SGHAT and CDR2 FQNNGV come from the germline V gene. CDR3 residues: CAQLGWKTGELFF. CDR3 nucleotide sequence: TGTGCCCAGCTGGGCTGGAAGACCGGGGAGCTGTTTTTT.

The chain links TRBV27 to TRBJ2-7; TRBD2 aligns across 10 bases. The V and J ends lost 6 bases and 0 bases, in that order; junction bases with no gene match: 20. This CDR3 region has 20 residues. CDR1 is MNHEY, CDR2 SMNVEV, per germline (reference sequence). DNA of the CDR3: TGTGCCAGCAGCCCCGAACGGAGCGGGAGGGCCCGTCCCAGCTCCTACGAGCAGTACTTC. Translating it yields CASSPERSGRARPSSYEQYF.

J is TRBJ2-2 and V is TRBV9; 8 bases line up with TRBD1. CDR1 is SGDLS, CDR2 YYNGEE, per germline. This CDR3 is built from 17 residues. With 1 base clipped from V and 4 bases from J, the junction kept 9 bases outside the gene matches. CDR3 nucleotides: TGTGCCAGCAGCGTAAAGGACAGGGCAGGGAGCACCGGGGAGCTGTTTTTT. Translation gives CASSVKDRAGSTGELFF.

V gene TRBV6-5 combines with J gene TRBJ1-6; D possibly corresponds to TRBD1 (5 bases). CDR3 length: 14 residues. V lost 6 bases and J lost 1, with 7 bases in between. Germline V CDR1 and CDR2: MNHEY, SVGAGI. CDR3 loop: CASSEGSYNSPLHF. The CDR3 coding sequence is TGTGCCAGCAGCGAGGGGTCCTATAATTCACCCCTCCACTTT.

The V gene is TRBV28, the J gene TRBJ2-7; TRBD2 matches 15 bases. The CDR3 has 19 residues. Trimming removed 5 bases from V and 5 bases from J; junction bases left unmatched: 16. CDR1 is MDHEN, CDR2 SYDVKM, per germline. CDR3 nucleotide sequence: TGTGCCAGCAGTCAACCGGGACTAGCGGGAGGTTACCGGCAAGACGAGCAGTACTTC. It specifies CASSQPGLAGGYRQDEQYF.

The gene calls are TRBV29-1 and TRBJ2-7; D is perhaps TRBD2 (6 bases). V gave up 7 bases and J gave up 2 bases, with 15 bases separating them. CDR3 length: 13 residues. The germline V gene encodes CDR1 SQVTM and CDR2 ANQGSEA. CDR3 sequence: CSAYSSEAYEQYF. The CDR3 DNA reads as TGCAGCGCCTACTCTAGCGAAGCCTACGAGCAGTACTTC.

V usage is TRBV28 and J usage is TRBJ2-3; TRBD2 agrees at 15 bases. Germline V gene data show CDR1 as MDHEN and CDR2 as SYDVKM. The CDR3 is made up of 17 amino acids. V shed 4 bases, J shed 4 bases, and the junction held 6 bases outside the gene matches. The CDR3 reads CASSSRGLAGGPDTQYF. In nucleotides, the CDR3 is TGTGCCAGCAGTTCCCGGGGACTAGCGGGAGGACCAGATACGCAGTATTTT.

CDR3: CASSEIASGIYNEQFF. The CDR3 DNA follows: TGTGCCAGCAGTGAAATTGCTAGCGGAATTTACAATGAGCAGTTCTTC. The gene calls are TRBV25-1 and TRBJ2-1; TRBD2 matches 7 bases. The length of the CDR3 is 16 residues. Per the germline V gene, CDR1 is MGHDK and CDR2 is SYGVNS. V lost 2 bases, J lost 4 bases, and 8 bases stayed unmatched.

This chain uses TRBV7-9 with TRBJ1-1; no definite D call. Trimming left V 2 bases short and J 1 base short, with 8 bases between. Germline values: CDR1 SEHNR, CDR2 FQNEAQ (reference sequence). The CDR3 runs to 14 residues. The CDR3 protein is CASSLSVTNTEAFF. DNA of the CDR3: TGTGCCAGCAGCTTAAGCGTCACGAACACTGAAGCTTTCTTT.

The rearrangement joins TRBV5-1 to TRBJ2-5; D remains unclear. Germline V gene lookup returns CDR1 SGHRS and CDR2 YFSETQ. This CDR3 contains 11 residues. The V gene lost 2 bases and the J gene lost 2 bases, with 1 base spanning the gap. DNA for the CDR3: TGCGCCAGCAGCTTACAAGAGACCCAGTACTTC. Residues: CASSLQETQYF.

V is TRBV14 and J is TRBJ1-1, with D possibly being TRBD1 (6 bases). Germline loops: CDR1 SGHDN, CDR2 FVKESK. V gave up 4 bases and J gave up 10 bases, with 25 bases separating them. The CDR3 is made up of 16 amino acids. CDR3 in DNA: TGTGCCAGCAGCCCCCTTTTGGAGGCCAGGGGTATCGGAGCTTTCTTT. Protein sequence: CASSPLLEARGIGAFF.

This rearrangement joins TRBV10-3 to TRBJ1-5; no reliable D call. Germline V lookup: CDR1 ENHRY, CDR2 SYGVKD. CDR3 length equals 12 residues. V lost 2 bases to trimming and J lost 2 bases, with 1 base between them. CDR3 nucleotides: TGTGCCATCAGTGAGGGCAATCAGCCCCAGCATTTT. It is translated as CAISEGNQPQHF.

This chain joins TRBV14 and TRBJ1-1; D is uncertain. The CDR3 covers 13 residues. Germline CDR1 SGHDN, CDR2 FVKESK. The V end lost 4 bases, the J end lost 3 bases, and 9 bases lay between the germline ends. This CDR3 reads CASSPGWDTEAFF. CDR3 nucleotides: TGTGCCAGCAGCCCCGGGTGGGACACTGAAGCTTTCTTT.

This sequence joins TRBV7-9 and TRBJ2-3, with D perhaps TRBD2 (6 bases). The V and J ends lost 6 bases and 1 base respectively, with 14 bases between them. Per the germline V gene, CDR1 is SEHNR and CDR2 is FQNEAQ (reference sequence). The CDR3 extends over 15 amino acids. The DNA for the CDR3 is TGTGCCAGCAGTACGCCGGGACTGGGCACAGATACGCAGTATTTT. Amino acids: CASSTPGLGTDTQYF.